This TCR beta chain was observed in a study of cytomegalovirus exposure and HLA in healthy donors. There are 15 residues in the CDR3. Trimming left V 3 bases short and J 0 bases short, with 9 bases between. Germline CDR1 is ENHRY and CDR2 is SYGVKD. The primer mix had 60 Vbeta and 13 Jbeta primers. Sequencing was performed with immunoSEQ multiplex PCR; in TCRdb, only in-frame clones are kept and a portion is missing. The table records under 250,000 clones, under 90% of them present only once. Sequencing was done on a sample of PBMCs. J is TRBJ1-5 and V is TRBV10-3; weak D call: TRBD1 (5 bases). This receptor was taken from a human donor in good health. CDR3 loop: CAISDSGSSNQPQHF. The DNA of the CDR3 is TGTGCCATCAGTGATTCAGGGTCTAGCAATCAGCCCCAGCATTTT.